A single sample gave rise to the 3 T cell receptor beta chains below, sequenced in a study of blood T cell repertoires in COVID-19. Libraries were prepared by immunoSEQ multiplex PCR; TCRdb keeps only in-frame clonotypes and omits some of them. This table has 410,000 or so clones, about 88% appearing once. Sequenced sample: peripheral blood. All receptors come from a woman aged 40 to 55 with COVID-19, enrolled during active disease.

The rearrangement links TRBV18 to TRBJ2-7, with 9 bases aligning to TRBD1. V shed 3 bases and J 0 bases; nucleotides not matched to a gene: 3. CDR1 is KGHSH and CDR2 is LQKENI in the germline V gene. The length of the CDR3 is 15 residues. As DNA, the CDR3 is TGTGCCAGCTCACCGCGGACAGGGGCCTCCTACGAGCAGTACTTC. Protein sequence: CASSPRTGASYEQYF.

This sequence joins TRBV6-5 and TRBJ1-1, with TRBD1 identical over 8 bases. The CDR3 covers 16 residues. The germline V gene encodes CDR1 MNHEY and CDR2 SVGAGI. The J segment lost 4 bases and the V segment lost 5 bases, leaving 12 bases of the junction unmatched. DNA of the CDR3: TGTGCCAGCAGTCACTTAGCTACAGGGGGACCCACTGAAGCTTTCTTT. Translating it yields CASSHLATGGPTEAFF.

This CDR3 reads CASSSPGTGYNEQFF. CDR3 in DNA: TGTGCCAGCAGTTCCCCCGGGACAGGCTACAATGAGCAGTTCTTC. This chain links TRBV27 with TRBJ2-1; 8 bases fit TRBD1. CDR1 and CDR2 (germline): MNHEY, SMNVEV (reference sequence). The CDR3 has 15 amino acids. Germline trimming cut 4 bases from V and 3 bases from J; bases unmatched to any gene: 5.